A single sample is the source of the 3 T cell receptor beta chains below, sequenced in a study of T cell responses to AZD1222 COVID-19 vaccine. Clones were sequenced by immunoSEQ multiplex PCR, and TCRdb holds only the in-frame ones, with some missing. Of some 140,000 clones in the sample, around 90% were seen once. The material sequenced was peripheral blood, taken on day 0 of AZD1222 vaccination. These receptors came from an adult in good health.

The chain links TRBV7-5 to TRBJ2-1; no DNA check was done on the table's D call, TRBD2. TRBV7-5 is a pseudogene locus. The CDR3 length is 15 residues. As DNA, the CDR3 is TGTGCCAGAAGCTTAGGGCGGGGCCCCTACAATGAGCAGTTCTTC. Its translation: CARSLGRGPYNEQFF.

The chain links TRBV28 to TRBJ2-7; D perhaps matches TRBD1 (6 bases). From germline, CDR1 is MDHEN and CDR2 SYDVKM. The CDR3 totals 14 residues. With 2 bases removed from V and 4 bases from J, the gap between germline ends came to 12 bases. This chain's CDR3 is CASSLQGGQYEQYF. CDR3 DNA sequence: TGTGCCAGCAGTTTACAGGGTGGACAGTACGAGCAGTACTTC.

This clone was observed a handful of times. This chain links TRBV18 with TRBJ1-4; D gene unclear. Germline-derived CDR1 and CDR2 are KGHSH and LQKENI. Trimming cost V 4 bases and J 9 bases, with 15 bases left between them. The CDR3 spans 14 residues. The CDR3 protein is CASSQDFGEKKLFF. The CDR3 DNA is TGTGCCAGCTCACAGGATTTTGGAGAGAAAAAACTGTTTTTT.